A selection of T cell receptor beta chains follows, all from one sample in a study of CD8 T cells in cerebrospinal fluid in Alzheimer's disease. TCRdb processed the 10x single-cell sequencing reads again and assigns one entry to each CDR3 protein, with no DNA. Here the sample table reports approximately 1,000 distinct CDR3 sequences. Material: cerebrospinal fluid. These receptors came from a human donor in good health. Both conserved end residues are part of each CDR3. The size entry is marked missing in some rows and otherwise reads once, few, many or a size class.

cdr3_length | j_call | v_call | clone_size | cdr3_aa
13 | TRBJ1-4 | TRBV18 | medium-sized | CASSTGRIEKLFF
14 | TRBJ2-1 | TRBV5-1 | medium-sized | CASEGGAQWDEQFF
12 | TRBJ2-3 | TRBV25-1 | medium-sized | CASSPGGVWQYF
15 | TRBJ1-3 | TRBV27 | medium-sized | CASSLSVSGGNTIYF
14 | TRBJ1-1 | TRBV29-1 | medium-sized | CSVGRKPMNTEAFF
13 | TRBJ2-2 | TRBV7-6 | large | CASSLILAGELFF
15 | TRBJ2-3 | TRBV3-1 | medium-sized | CASSQVGAGTDTQYF
14 | TRBJ2-5 | TRBV5-1 | medium-sized | CASSLDGGRETQYF
13 | TRBJ1-6 | TRBV28 | medium-sized | CASSRDPNSPLHF
13 | TRBJ1-6 | TRBV5-4 | medium-sized | CASSLGGNSPLHF
14 | TRBJ1-2 | TRBV12-3/TRBV12-4 | medium-sized | CASSLTGGNYGYTF
15 | TRBJ2-1 | TRBV19 | NA | CASSIAADPIHEQFF
15 | TRBJ1-1 | TRBV6-1 | medium-sized | CASSELGLPNTEAFF
14 | TRBJ2-7 | TRBV28 | large | CASSFESGSDEQYF
17 | TRBJ2-3 | TRBV11-2 | large | CASSLSPASGITDTQYF
13 | TRBJ2-3 | TRBV6-6 | medium-sized | CAIDGGTTDTQYF
14 | TRBJ1-2 | TRBV5-4 | medium-sized | CASSPTGSNYGYTF
13 | TRBJ2-7 | TRBV5-1 | medium-sized | CASSRPGWDEQYF
16 | TRBJ1-5 | TRBV19 | large | CASSAQTGIGVQPQHF
13 | TRBJ1-1 | TRBV12-3/TRBV12-4 | NA | CASSFRPDAEAFF
15 | TRBJ1-1 | TRBV12-3/TRBV12-4 | medium-sized | CASSLLGTGNTEAFF
13 | TRBJ2-7 | TRBV2 | medium-sized | CASIPKQAYEQYF
16 | TRBJ2-1 | TRBV5-1 | large | CASREGTSGTYNEQFF
14 | TRBJ1-2 | TRBV7-8 | medium-sized | CASSLALTSDGYTF
17 | TRBJ2-3 | TRBV18 | large | CASSPRSARGNRDTQYF
18 | TRBJ2-2 | TRBV4-1 | medium-sized | CASSQAASGGPNTGELFF
14 | TRBJ2-1 | TRBV6-1 | medium-sized | CASAPGLTYNEQFF
17 | TRBJ1-5 | TRBV30 | medium-sized | CAWSKPVPGRKDQPQHF
15 | TRBJ1-6 | TRBV9 | large | CASSVGNRGHSPLHF
12 | TRBJ2-1 | TRBV27 | medium-sized | CASALSYNEQFF
15 | TRBJ2-7 | TRBV7-8 | medium-sized | CASSLDSGTRQNQYF
13 | TRBJ1-2 | TRBV7-8 | medium-sized | CASSLAHLGGYTF
17 | TRBJ2-1 | TRBV10-2 | medium-sized | CASSELKTSGRGNEQFF
13 | TRBJ2-5 | TRBV29-1 | medium-sized | CSVEANLRGTQYF
16 | TRBJ1-5 | TRBV30 | medium-sized | CAWSADTAYSNQPQHF
13 | TRBJ1-2 | TRBV7-2 | large | CASSARDSYGYTF
12 | TRBJ2-7 | TRBV4-2 | medium-sized | CASSHQTGEQYF
15 | TRBJ1-5 | TRBV7-2 | large | CASSLGYRPNQPQHF
15 | TRBJ2-7 | TRBV27 | medium-sized | CASSLGSGSPYEQYF
13 | TRBJ2-3 | TRBV6-6 | large | CASMGRGTDTQYF
17 | TRBJ1-6 | TRBV28 | large | CASTAGTGIGGGSPLHF
14 | TRBJ1-6 | TRBV20-1 | medium-sized | CSARPGQSNSPLHF
13 | TRBJ1-2 | TRBV6-2/TRBV6-3 | large | CASTDGGQRGYTF
13 | TRBJ1-1 | TRBV27 | medium-sized | CASSFKGWTEAFF
15 | TRBJ2-7 | TRBV7-2 | large | CASSLVGGSSYEQYF
17 | TRBJ2-5 | TRBV2 | medium-sized | CASSVLRVAGGAETQYF
20 | TRBJ2-4 | TRBV18 | medium-sized | CASSPPVAGGYGLTKNIQYF
14 | TRBJ2-7 | TRBV19 | NA | CASSAGQGASEQYF
13 | TRBJ2-7 | TRBV27 | medium-sized | CASRGSSLDEQYF
16 | TRBJ2-5 | TRBV6-1 | medium-sized | CASSEAGGGVSETQYF
16 | TRBJ2-1 | TRBV24-1 | medium-sized | CATSDSVSGVRSEQFF
17 | TRBJ2-7 | TRBV7-2 | medium-sized | CASSFTSGGPSSYEQYF
16 | TRBJ2-3 | TRBV7-8 | medium-sized | CASSLFRGLSTDTQYF